In its sample, the clone carrying this TCR beta chain was seen once. Its antigen is unidentified. The record originates from a study of CD4 T cells in relation to SARS-CoV-2 and coronaviruses. The unexposed donors gave CD4+ T cells in about 2011-2019, prior to COVID-19. The cells were cultured for approximately 10 days before CD4+ T cells were isolated. Trimming stripped 0 bases from V and 3 bases from J, with 11 bases between. Germline CDR1 and CDR2: LGHNA and YNFKEQ. The CDR3 contains 16 residues. Sequencing was performed with immunoSEQ multiplex PCR; in TCRdb, only in-frame clones are kept and a portion is missing. The sample records approximately 25,000 clones, 75% to 85% being singletons.

This receptor was identified in a human donor in good health. The source material was CD4+ T cells from PBMCs, cultured in vitro. V gene TRBV4-2 combines with J gene TRBJ1-4; no definite D call. CDR3 residues: CASSQDFPGANEKLFF. The CDR3 bases are TGTGCCAGCAGCCAAGATTTCCCCGGGGCTAATGAAAAACTGTTTTTT.